Shown below are 23 T cell receptor beta chains from a single sample sequenced in a study of early T cells in non-severe SARS-CoV-2 infection. TCRdb ran MiXCR on the 5' RACE reads and lists one entry per CDR3 protein. The sample consists of tens of thousands of distinct CDR3 sequences, about 5.2% of them appearing once. Sequencing was performed on whole blood, taken at baseline. The origin of the receptors is an adult who was a healthcare worker with PCR-confirmed SARS-CoV-2 infection or an uninfected control (not recorded which).

Many counts were recorded for this clonotype. V usage is TRBV28 and J usage is TRBJ2-1, with 12 bases matching TRBD2. Germline loops: CDR1 MDHEN, CDR2 SYDVKM. V shed 2 bases, J shed 7 bases, and the junction held 6 bases outside the gene matches. This CDR3 is built from 16 residues. The CDR3 protein is CASSLGLAGGPNEQFF. CDR3 DNA sequence: TGTGCCAGCAGTTTAGGGCTAGCGGGAGGGCCTAATGAGCAGTTCTTC.

In its sample, this clonotype was seen a few times. The chain has TRBV11-2 and TRBJ2-7; the match to TRBD2 covers 7 bases. The CDR3 runs 14 residues. V lost 5 bases to trimming and J lost 3 bases; unmatched junction nucleotides: 7. Germline V lookup: CDR1 SGHAT, CDR2 FQNNGV. CDR3: CASSPAGLSYEQYF. As DNA, the CDR3 is TGTGCCAGCAGCCCAGCGGGACTTAGCTACGAGCAGTACTTC.

This clonotype was observed at least ten times. The chain recombines TRBV20-1 with TRBJ2-2; 9 bases fit TRBD2. The germline gives CDR1 DFQATT, CDR2 SNEGSKA (reference sequence). The CDR3 totals 14 residues. Trimming cost V 6 bases and J 6 bases; bases outside gene matches: 8. Here the CDR3 DNA reads TGCAGTGCCCCCGGGACTAGCTGGGCCGGGGAGCTGTTTTTT. Residues: CSAPGTSWAGELFF.

This clonotype was counted many times. This chain uses TRBV10-3 with TRBJ2-3; perhaps TRBD2 as D (6 bases). This CDR3 has 18 residues. Germline CDR1 reads ENHRY; CDR2 reads SYGVKD. V dropped 6 bases and J dropped 0 bases, with 22 bases sitting between them. The CDR3 is CAIRGPPGIAASTDTQYF. The CDR3 coding sequence is TGTGCCATCAGGGGACCCCCCGGAATAGCGGCTAGCACAGATACGCAGTATTTT.

This clonotype has a count of ten or more. The gene calls are TRBV6-6 and TRBJ1-3; the D is unclear. The length of the CDR3 is 16 residues. Germline V gene lookup returns CDR1 MNHNY and CDR2 SVGAGI (reference sequence). Trimming took 2 bases from V and 0 from J, leaving 11 bases between them. CDR3 DNA sequence: TGTGCCAGCAGTTACGGCGAGGAAGCCTCTGGAAACACCATATATTTT. It encodes CASSYGEEASGNTIYF.

This clonotype was seen at least ten times. This sequence joins TRBV29-1 and TRBJ2-7; D is ambiguous. Germline V gene data show CDR1 as SQVTM and CDR2 as ANQGSEA. V lost 6 bases to trimming and J lost 3 bases, with 6 bases between them. This CDR3 has 10 residues. In DNA, the CDR3 is TGCAGCGTCAGCGACTACGAGCAGTACTTC. This codes for CSVSDYEQYF.

This clonotype was seen at least ten times. The junction and the germline gene differ at one end; a read error may be behind it. The chain is built from TRBV7-7 and TRBJ2-7; D perhaps matches TRBD2 (6 bases). CDR3 length: 13 residues. Germline assignment: CDR1 SSHAT and CDR2 FNYEAQ (reference sequence). Here the CDR3 DNA reads TGTGCTAGCAGCTTTCAGGAGGGGTACGAGCAGTACTTC. It yields the protein CASSFQEGYEQYF. The complete variable domain, with remaining parts taken from reference TRBV7-7 and TRBJ2-7, reads GAGVSQSPRYKVTKRGQDVTLRCDPISSHATLYWYQQALGQGPEFLTYFNYEAQPDKSGLPSDRFSAERPEGSISTLTIQRTEQRDSAMYRCASSFQEGYEQYFGPGTRLTVT.

Concerning this clonotype itself: Sequence at one end of the junction differs from germline and may be a read error. The chain employs TRBV5-1 and TRBJ2-1; D gene uncertain. This CDR3 is 13 amino acids long. Germline values: CDR1 SGHRS, CDR2 YFSETQ. The CDR3 reads CASRLEVTNEQFF. The CDR3 DNA reads as TGCGCCAGCAGGTTGGAAGTAACCAATGAGCAGTTCTTC.

This sequence joins TRBV9 and TRBJ2-5; 9 bases line up with TRBD1. Trimming at V came to 4 bases and at J to 5 bases, leaving 6 bases not matched to a gene. The CDR3 runs to 14 residues. CDR1 and CDR2 (germline): SGDLS, YYNGEE. This CDR3 reads CASSKQGAQETQYF. In nucleotides, the CDR3 is TGTGCCAGCAGCAAACAGGGGGCTCAGGAGACCCAGTACTTC. Using reference TRBV9 and TRBJ2-5 for the parts outside the CDR3, the full variable domain is DSGVTQTPKHLITATGQRVTLRCSPRSGDLSVYWYQQSLDQGLQFLIQYYNGEERAKGNILERFSAQQFPDLHSELNLSSLELGDSALYFCASSKQGAQETQYFGPGTRLLVL.

This clonotype showed up many times. The V call is TRBV3-1, the J call TRBJ2-2; D is perhaps TRBD2 (5 bases). The V gene's germline CDR1 is LGHDT and CDR2 YNNKEL (reference sequence). This CDR3 spans 16 amino acids. Trimming shortened V by 3 bases and J by 4 bases, and 15 bases separated the two germline ends. The CDR3 DNA reads TGTGCCAGCAGCCATCCCCCCGCGGGCCTCACCGGGGAGCTGTTTTTT. Its translation is CASSHPPAGLTGELFF.

This clonotype came up many times. The chain is built from TRBV12-3 or TRBV12-4 and TRBJ2-6, with 8 bases fitting TRBD1. This CDR3 is 17 amino acids long. V trimming: 5 bases; J trimming: 3 bases; junction bases outside the gene matches: 9. The CDR3 region is CASSPGTGPFGANVLTF. The CDR3 DNA reads TGTGCCAGCAGTCCCGGGACAGGTCCTTTTGGGGCCAACGTCCTGACTTTC.

This clonotype was observed at least ten times. The V gene is TRBV4-1, the J gene TRBJ2-1; the match to TRBD2 covers 10 bases. This CDR3 has 19 amino acids. Germline CDR1 MGHRA, CDR2 YSYEKL. Germline trimming cut 3 bases from V and 0 bases from J; bases unmatched to any gene: 11. In DNA, the CDR3 is TGCGCCAGCAGCCAGGAACTAGCGGGGTTCCTTAGCTCCTACAATGAGCAGTTCTTC. This encodes CASSQELAGFLSSYNEQFF.

This clonotype was seen repeatedly, ten times or more. The chain employs TRBV5-8 and TRBJ1-1; possible D gene TRBD1, 6 bases. CDR3 length: 12 residues. Germline V lookup: CDR1 SGHTS, CDR2 YDEGEE. V gave up 7 bases and J gave up 8 bases, with 15 bases separating them. The CDR3 spells CASFRQEQEAFF. CDR3 nucleotides: TGTGCCAGCTTTCGACAGGAGCAAGAAGCTTTCTTT.

This clonotype has a count of ten or more. The chain combines TRBV28 with TRBJ2-1; either TRBD1 or TRBD2 may fit D (5 bases each). The CDR3 loop spans 14 amino acids. Looked up from germline, CDR1 is MDHEN and CDR2 is SYDVKM. V was shortened by 1 base and J by 9 bases, with 13 bases between the two germline ends. CDR3 protein: CASSLFWDGGEQFF. DNA for the CDR3: TGTGCCAGCAGTTTATTTTGGGATGGGGGTGAGCAGTTCTTC.

The chain combines TRBV12-3 or TRBV12-4 with TRBJ2-7; TRBD2 matches at 12 bases. J was trimmed by 4 bases and V by 6 bases; bases with no gene match: 7. The CDR3 is 15 amino acids. The DNA for the CDR3 is TGTGCCAGCAGCCGGACTAGCGGGACTGAGTACGAGCAGTACTTC. This encodes CASSRTSGTEYEQYF.

This clonotype was seen ten or more times. The chain recombines TRBV6-4 with TRBJ2-1; 8 bases line up with TRBD2. V was pared by 5 bases and J by 5 bases, with 8 bases of the junction left unmatched. Germline V gene lookup returns CDR1 MRHNA and CDR2 SNTAGT. The CDR3 contains 15 residues. This CDR3 is CASSKLAGTNNEQFF. The CDR3 DNA reads as TGTGCCAGCAGTAAGCTAGCGGGTACTAACAATGAGCAGTTCTTC.

This clonotype was observed a handful of times. The V gene is TRBV6-1, the J gene TRBJ2-3; tentatively, D is TRBD2 (5 bases). The CDR3 totals 18 residues. The germline V and J ends were trimmed by 2 bases and 4 bases, with 22 bases remaining between them. Germline V CDR1 and CDR2: MNHNS, SASEGT. CDR3 coding DNA: TGTGCCAGCAGTGAAAGCGGTCAAGGGCTCCCCCTTCCAGATACGCAGTATTTT. Protein sequence: CASSESGQGLPLPDTQYF.

This clonotype was counted ten times or more. V gene TRBV19 combines with J gene TRBJ2-1; 8 nucleotides line up with TRBD2. The CDR3 is 15 amino acids. The junction had 10 bases not matched to a gene; V was cut back by 3 bases and J by 9 bases. CDR1 and CDR2 from the germline V gene are LNHDA and SQIVND (reference sequence). The CDR3 DNA reads as TGTGCCAGTAGTATCGGGACTAGTTATAGGGGTGAGCAGTTCTTC. Protein product: CASSIGTSYRGEQFF.

This clonotype was seen repeatedly, ten times or more. This chain connects TRBV12-3 or TRBV12-4 to TRBJ2-7; tentative D call: TRBD1 (6 bases). V shed 5 bases and J shed 2 bases, with 7 bases lying between them. The CDR3 spans 12 residues. The CDR3 region is CASSGTPYEQYF. In DNA form, the CDR3 reads TGTGCCAGCAGTGGGACACCCTACGAGCAGTACTTC.

This clonotype was counted ten times or more. The chain has TRBV12-3 or TRBV12-4 and TRBJ2-7; TRBD1 might be the D (6 bases). Between the trimmed V and J ends, which lost 3 bases and 5 bases, there was a span of 17 bases. The CDR3 loop spans 15 amino acids. Here the CDR3 reads CASSFAAGDGNEQYF. In DNA form, the CDR3 reads TGTGCCAGCAGTTTCGCGGCAGGGGATGGCAACGAGCAGTACTTC.

This clonotype was counted ten times or more. The chain uses TRBV15 and TRBJ1-1, with TRBD1 as a possible D gene (5 bases). The V and J ends lost 0 bases and 12 bases respectively, with 14 bases between them. Per the germline V gene, CDR1 is LNHNV and CDR2 is YYDKDF (reference sequence). The length of the CDR3 is 13 residues. Written as DNA, the CDR3 is TGTGCCACCAGCAGAGATTATAGTGACAGCACTTTCTTT. Its protein is CATSRDYSDSTFF.

This clonotype has ten or more counts. CDR3: CASSPVGQRGEAFF. CDR3 bases: TGTGCCAGCTCCCCGGTGGGACAAAGGGGGGAAGCTTTCTTT. The chain uses TRBV18 and TRBJ1-1, with D perhaps matching TRBD1 (6 bases). This CDR3 contains 14 residues. V was clipped by 6 bases and J by 8 bases, with 19 bases between them. Germline V gives CDR1 KGHSH, CDR2 LQKENI.

This clonotype occurred many times. The rearrangement uses TRBV7-9 and TRBJ2-7, with D possibly being TRBD1 or TRBD2 (5 bases each). V dropped 5 bases and J dropped 0 bases, with 17 bases sitting between them. This CDR3 has 16 amino acids. The V gene's germline CDR1 is SEHNR and CDR2 FQNEAQ (reference sequence). As DNA, the CDR3 is TGTGCCAGCAGCATAGAACGAGGGGCAGACTCCTACGAGCAGTACTTC. Translation: CASSIERGADSYEQYF.